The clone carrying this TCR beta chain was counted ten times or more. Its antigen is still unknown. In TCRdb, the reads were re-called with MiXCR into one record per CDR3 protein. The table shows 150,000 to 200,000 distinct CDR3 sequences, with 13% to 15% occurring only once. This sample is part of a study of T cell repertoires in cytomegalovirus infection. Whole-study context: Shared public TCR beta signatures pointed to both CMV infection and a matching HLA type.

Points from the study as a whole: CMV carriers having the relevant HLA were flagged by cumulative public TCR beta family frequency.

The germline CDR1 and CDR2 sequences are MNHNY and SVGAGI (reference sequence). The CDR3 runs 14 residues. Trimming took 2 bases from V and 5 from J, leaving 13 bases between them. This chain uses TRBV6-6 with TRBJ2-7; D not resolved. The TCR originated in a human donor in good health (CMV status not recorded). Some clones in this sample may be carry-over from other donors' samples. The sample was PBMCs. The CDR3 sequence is CASSYTSLTHEQYF. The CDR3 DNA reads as TGTGCCAGCAGTTACACGAGTCTTACCCACGAGCAGTACTTC.